This T cell receptor (beta chain) was recovered during a study of human T cells and chemical hapten exposure. Background on the study: Each patient's scalp received weekly diphenylcyclopropenone throughout the approximately 25-week study.

TCRdb reprocessed the RACE reads via MiXCR and lists one record per CDR3 protein. The data show 40,000 or so distinct CDR3 sequences, roughly 13% seen once. CDR1 and CDR2 (germline): SGHTA, FQGNSA. J lost 3 bases, V lost 3 bases, and 3 bases had no gene match. This CDR3 region has 14 residues. The sample's time point: patch test 3, about 24 weeks after DPC sensitization. The sample's treatment: therapeutic diphenylcyclopropenone sensitization with weekly scalp DPC. Unfractionated whole blood served as the source for total RNA extraction. This clonotype was seen a few times. The source of this sequence is a woman in her thirties or forties with alopecia areata. Some clones in this sample may be carry-over from other donors' samples. The chain recombines TRBV7-2 with TRBJ2-3; 7 positions agree with TRBD2. Sequenced here: whole blood, sampled in connection with sensitization to the hapten diphenylcyclopropenone (DPC). CDR3 amino acids: CASSFWGGTDTQYF. As DNA, the CDR3 is TGTGCCAGCAGCTTCTGGGGGGGGACAGATACGCAGTATTTT.